Listed below are T cell receptor beta chains from one sample, sequenced in a study of PD-1 blockade in classical Hodgkin lymphoma. Sequencing was performed with immunoSEQ multiplex PCR; in TCRdb, only in-frame clones are kept and a portion is missing. The sample gives around 40,000 clones, just under 80% of which show up once; roughly 13% is in the top ten. The sample here was peripheral blood mononuclear cells (PBMCs), taken at baseline. Receptors originate from a human donor with classical Hodgkin lymphoma. CDR3s include the opening cysteine and the closing phenylalanine or tryptophan. A D gene is named only where the DNA matches it firmly. The size entry is marked missing in some rows and otherwise reads once, few, many or a size class.

abundance	j_gene	v_gene	d_gene	CDR3nt	CDR3aa
-	TRBJ2-1	TRBV7-6	-	TGTGCCAGCAGCCCCCTCAGCGGCTCCTACAATGAGCAGTTCTTC	CASSPLSGSYNEQFF
-	TRBJ2-3	TRBV21-1	-	TGTGCCAGCAGCGCCCGACAGGGGGAAACAGATACGCAGTATTTT	CASSARQGETDTQYF
-	TRBJ2-2	TRBV9	-	TGTGCCAGCAGCGCACTCCCTACCCCCGGGGAGCTGTTTTTT	CASSALPTPGELFF
once	TRBJ2-1	TRBV14	-	TGTGCCAGCAGCCAGGACGGACGGTGGCCTTACAATGAGCAGTTCTTC	CASSQDGRWPYNEQFF
-	TRBJ2-3	TRBV19	TRBD2	TGTGCCAGTAGTCCCTTGGGGACTAGCGGAGGCACAGATACGCAGTATTTT	CASSPLGTSGGTDTQYF
-	TRBJ1-3	TRBV7-2	-	TGTGCCAGCAGCTTAAGTCGTGTCTCTGGAAACACCATATATTTT	CASSLSRVSGNTIYF
few	TRBJ1-2	TRBV10-3	TRBD1	TGTGCCATCAGCCCAGGGGGAGTGAGGCTAGGCTACACCTTC	CAISPGGVRLGYTF
-	TRBJ2-5	TRBV18	TRBD2	TGTGCCAGCTCACCACAGTCTAGCGGGGGATTGGGTCAAGAGACCCAGTACTTC	CASSPQSSGGLGQETQYF
-	TRBJ1-1	TRBV7-9	-	TGTGCCAGCAGCTTAAGGATCAGGACCGGTGAAGCTTTCTTT	CASSLRIRTGEAFF
-	TRBJ1-1	TRBV6-5	-	TGTGCCAGCGTGAAAACAGGGAGAGGAAACACTGAAGCTTTCTTT	CASVKTGRGNTEAFF
-	TRBJ1-3	TRBV19	-	TGTGCCAGTAGCCCGCAGCACTCTGGAAACACCATATATTTT	CASSPQHSGNTIYF
-	TRBJ1-5	TRBV6-5	-	TGTGCCGCCCGACAGTCCGGGCCCCAGCATTTT	CAARQSGPQHF
-	TRBJ2-7	TRBV18	-	TGTGCCAGCTCACCAGGGTCCGACTACGAGCAGTACTTC	CASSPGSDYEQYF
-	TRBJ1-1	TRBV6-4	TRBD1	TGTGCCAGCAGGGGGAGACAGGGGGGTTTGAACACTGAAGCTTTCTTT	CASRGRQGGLNTEAFF
-	TRBJ1-2	TRBV27	TRBD1	TGTGCCAGCAGATCGGGACAGGGGGTTGCGGGGTGGAACTATGGCTACACCTTC	CASRSGQGVAGWNYGYTF
-	TRBJ2-5	TRBV4-2	TRBD2	TGTGCCAGCAGCCCCTTCATCGCCGGGGGGGCCTATGAGACCCAGTACTTC	CASSPFIAGGAYETQYF
-	TRBJ2-5	TRBV20-1	-	TGCAGTGCTAGAGTGGGGGAGACCCAGTACTTC	CSARVGETQYF
-	TRBJ2-5	TRBV10-3	TRBD1	TGTGCCATCAGTGACCGGGACAGGTTCCAAGAGACCCAGTACTTC	CAISDRDRFQETQYF
-	TRBJ2-7	TRBV11-3	-	TGTGCCAGCAGCCCCTTAGGGCAGGGATTCCTTGACGAGCAGTACTTC	CASSPLGQGFLDEQYF
-	TRBJ2-1	TRBV9	-	TGTGCCAGCAGCCCAGTGATGGGGGGATTCTACAATGAGCAGTTCTTC	CASSPVMGGFYNEQFF
medium-sized	TRBJ2-7	TRBV4-1	-	TGCGCCAGCAGCCCACAGGGTTACGAGCAGTACTTC	CASSPQGYEQYF
-	TRBJ2-1	TRBV9	-	TGTGCCAGCAGCGTTAGGGGGGGCGCCTACAATGAGCAGTTCTTC	CASSVRGGAYNEQFF
-	TRBJ2-1	TRBV9	TRBD2	TGTGCCAGCAGCGTAGGAGGCGGGGGGGCCTATGAGCAGTTCTTC	CASSVGGGGAYEQFF
-	TRBJ2-2	TRBV7-2	TRBD1	TGTGCCAGCAGTAACAGACAGGGGAACACCGGGGAGCTGTTTTTT	CASSNRQGNTGELFF
-	TRBJ2-1	TRBV9	-	TGTGCCAGCAGCCCCTTAGCCGACTTTTACAATGAGCAGTTCTTC	CASSPLADFYNEQFF
-	TRBJ2-5	TRBV18	-	TGTGCCAGCTCACAAACCTATCAAGAGACCCAGTACTTC	CASSQTYQETQYF
once	TRBJ2-1	TRBV6-5	-	TGTGCCAGCACCCTTATGGGGGGCTCCTACAATGAGCAGTTCTTC	CASTLMGGSYNEQFF
-	TRBJ2-5	TRBV15	TRBD1	TGTGCCACCAGCAGAGATTTGGGACAGGGATTCGAGACCCAGTACTTC	CATSRDLGQGFETQYF
-	TRBJ2-5	TRBV9	TRBD2	TGTGCCAGCAGCCCCCGGACTAGCGGGGGGGCGGAGACCCAGTACTTC	CASSPRTSGGAETQYF
once	TRBJ1-4	TRBV6-5	TRBD1	TGTGCCAGCAGCCCCGACCGGGACAGGGCTGAAAAACTGTTTTTT	CASSPDRDRAEKLFF
-	TRBJ2-3	TRBV7-2	-	TGTGCCAGCAGCTCGATAGCGGCCACAGATACGCAGTATTTT	CASSSIAATDTQYF
-	TRBJ2-3	TRBV11-2	-	TGTGCCAGCAGCTTAGGGGCCAGGGGAATTTGGGATACGCAGTATTTT	CASSLGARGIWDTQYF
-	TRBJ2-5	TRBV5-6	-	TGTGCCAGCAGCTTGAGGGAGACCCAGTACTTC	CASSLRETQYF
-	TRBJ2-3	TRBV29-1	TRBD2	TGCAGCGTTGACCCGAGCGGGGGGGTAACTAGCACAGATACGCAGTATTTT	CSVDPSGGVTSTDTQYF
few	TRBJ2-7	TRBV7-2	-	TGTGCCAGCAGCTTACATGGGATTGAGAACGAGCAGTACTTC	CASSLHGIENEQYF
-	TRBJ2-3	TRBV7-6	TRBD2	TGTGCCAGCAGCTTAGTAGCGGGGTTGGACGGGACTGCCGATACGCAGTATTTT	CASSLVAGLDGTADTQYF
-	TRBJ2-1	TRBV6-6	-	TGTGCCAGCAGTTATAGCGTAGACAATGAGCAGTTCTTC	CASSYSVDNEQFF
-	TRBJ1-6	TRBV6-1	-	TGTGCCAGCAGGGAAAATTCACCCCTCCACTTT	CASRENSPLHF
-	TRBJ1-2	TRBV4-1	-	TGCGCCAGCAGCCAAGAGACGGCGGCCTCCTATGGCTACACCTTC	CASSQETAASYGYTF
-	TRBJ1-3	TRBV7-2	-	TGTGCCAGCAGCCCCCAGCCCGTGGACCTGGGAAACACCATATATTTT	CASSPQPVDLGNTIYF
-	TRBJ1-5	TRBV7-8	-	TGTGCCAGCAGCTTAGGGGACACCCCGGGGAATCAGCCCCAGCATTTT	CASSLGDTPGNQPQHF
-	TRBJ1-3	TRBV2	-	TGTGCCAGCAGTGAATGGGGGGTCCTCTCTGGAAACACCATATATTTT	CASSEWGVLSGNTIYF